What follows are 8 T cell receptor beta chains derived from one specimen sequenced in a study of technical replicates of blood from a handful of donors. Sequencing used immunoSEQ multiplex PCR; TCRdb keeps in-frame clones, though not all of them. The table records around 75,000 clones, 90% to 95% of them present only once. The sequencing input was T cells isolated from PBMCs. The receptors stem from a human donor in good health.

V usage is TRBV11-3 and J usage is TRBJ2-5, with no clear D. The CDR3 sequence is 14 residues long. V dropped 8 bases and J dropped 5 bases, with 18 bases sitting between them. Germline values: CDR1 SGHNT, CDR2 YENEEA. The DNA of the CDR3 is TGTGCCAGCTCGCTTGGGTTCTCGGAGGAGACCCAGTACTTC. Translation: CASSLGFSEETQYF.

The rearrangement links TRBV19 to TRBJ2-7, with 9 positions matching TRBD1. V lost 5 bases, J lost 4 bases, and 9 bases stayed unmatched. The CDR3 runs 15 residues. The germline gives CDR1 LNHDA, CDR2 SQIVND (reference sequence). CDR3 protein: CASSLKPGQGYEQYF. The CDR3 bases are TGTGCCAGTAGTTTGAAACCGGGACAGGGATACGAGCAGTACTTC.

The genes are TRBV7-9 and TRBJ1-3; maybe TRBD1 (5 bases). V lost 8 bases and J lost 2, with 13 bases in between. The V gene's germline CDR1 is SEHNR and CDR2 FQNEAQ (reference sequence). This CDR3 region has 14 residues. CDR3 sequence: CASLFDSAGNTIYF. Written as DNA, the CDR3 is TGTGCCAGCCTCTTCGACAGCGCTGGAAACACCATATATTTT. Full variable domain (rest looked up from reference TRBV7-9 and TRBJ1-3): DTGVSQNPRHKITKRGQNVTFRCDPISEHNRLYWYRQTLGQGPEFLTYFQNEAQLEKSRLLSDRFSAERPKGSFSTLEIQRTEQGDSAMYLCASLFDSAGNTIYFGEGSWLTVV.

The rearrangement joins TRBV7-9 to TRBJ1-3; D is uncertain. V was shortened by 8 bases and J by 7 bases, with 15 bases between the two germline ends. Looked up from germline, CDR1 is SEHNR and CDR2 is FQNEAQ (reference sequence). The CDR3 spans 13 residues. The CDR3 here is CASDLDWRNTIYF. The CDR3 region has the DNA TGTGCCAGCGACCTGGACTGGCGTAACACCATATATTTT.

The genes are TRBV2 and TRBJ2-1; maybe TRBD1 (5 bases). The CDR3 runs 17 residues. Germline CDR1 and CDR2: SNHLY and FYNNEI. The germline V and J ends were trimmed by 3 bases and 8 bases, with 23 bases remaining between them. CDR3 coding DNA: TGTGCCAGCAGTGATCAGACCAGGGTGGTAACGTTCCATGAGCAGTTCTTC. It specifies CASSDQTRVVTFHEQFF.

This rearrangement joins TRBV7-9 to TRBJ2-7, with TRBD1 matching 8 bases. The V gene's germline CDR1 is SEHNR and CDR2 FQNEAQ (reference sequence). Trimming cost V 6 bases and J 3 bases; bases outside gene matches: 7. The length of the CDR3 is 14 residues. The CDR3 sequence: CASSYRGQVYEQYF. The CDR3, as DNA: TGTGCCAGCAGTTATAGGGGACAGGTCTACGAGCAGTACTTC.

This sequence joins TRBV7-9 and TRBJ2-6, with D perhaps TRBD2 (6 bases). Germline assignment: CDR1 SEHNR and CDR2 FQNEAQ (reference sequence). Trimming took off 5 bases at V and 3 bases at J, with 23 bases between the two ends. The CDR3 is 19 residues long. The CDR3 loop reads CASSGEEGVYLLGANVLTF. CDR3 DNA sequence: TGTGCCAGCAGCGGGGAGGAAGGGGTCTACCTTCTTGGGGCCAACGTCCTGACTTTC.

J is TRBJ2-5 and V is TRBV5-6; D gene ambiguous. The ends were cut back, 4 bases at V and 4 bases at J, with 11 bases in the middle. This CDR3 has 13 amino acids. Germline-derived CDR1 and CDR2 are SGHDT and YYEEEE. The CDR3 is CASSPLVRETQYF. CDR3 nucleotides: TGTGCCAGCAGCCCGCTAGTGAGAGAGACCCAGTACTTC.